Shown below are 27 T cell receptor beta chains from a single sample sequenced in a study of T cells after yellow fever vaccination. Each CDR3 protein gets one entry after TCRdb re-called the 5' RACE reads with MiXCR. The table includes 200,000 or so distinct CDR3 sequences, around 6.7% detected once. The specimen was CD4+ T cells sorted from PBMCs, collected on the day of the yellow fever booster vaccination. Receptors originate from a man under 40 who received the YFV17D yellow fever vaccine.

This clonotype came up many times. V and J are TRBV7-2 and TRBJ2-7, with D possibly called TRBD1 or TRBD2 (5 bases each). Germline CDR1 is SGHTA and CDR2 is FQGNSA. The CDR3 has 13 residues. V shed 5 bases and J shed 6 bases, with 14 bases lying between them. Here the CDR3 DNA reads TGTGCCAGCAGCGGACATCAGAGCGGCGAGCAGTACTTC. The encoded protein is CASSGHQSGEQYF.

This clonotype was seen ten or more times. The chain couples TRBV28 to TRBJ2-6; 10 nucleotides line up with TRBD1. Germline CDR1 MDHEN, CDR2 SYDVKM. CDR3 length: 18 amino acids. V lost 9 bases and J lost 2; bases outside the gene matches: 13. CDR3 region: CASITSGTGVAGANVLTF. The CDR3 DNA is TGTGCCAGTATTACCTCCGGGACAGGGGTGGCTGGGGCCAACGTCCTGACTTTC.

This clonotype was observed a few times. This sequence joins TRBV20-1 and TRBJ2-3, with TRBD2 matching 7 bases. J gave up 2 bases and V 1 base, and 9 bases lay outside the gene matches. The V gene's germline CDR1 is DFQATT and CDR2 SNEGSKA (reference sequence). CDR3 size: 16 residues. The CDR3 loop reads CSARVAGVGVTDTQYF. CDR3 nucleotides: TGCAGTGCTAGAGTGGCGGGAGTTGGGGTCACAGATACGCAGTATTTT.

This clonotype was seen repeatedly, ten times or more. The chain recombines TRBV7-8 with TRBJ2-2, with D possibly matching TRBD1 (6 bases). CDR3 length: 16 amino acids. CDR1 and CDR2 from the germline V gene are SGHVS and FQNEAQ. Deletions cut 5 bases from V and 6 bases from J, with 19 bases between. The CDR3 protein is CASSRLTGIPAGELFF. The DNA of the CDR3 is TGTGCCAGCAGCCGCCTAACAGGGATTCCGGCCGGGGAGCTGTTTTTT.

In its sample, this clonotype was seen many times. The chain combines TRBV20-1 with TRBJ2-4; D possibly corresponds to TRBD1 (5 bases). The CDR3 has 11 residues. The V gene lost 6 bases and the J gene lost 8 bases, with 11 bases spanning the gap. The V gene's germline CDR1 is DFQATT and CDR2 SNEGSKA (reference sequence). Here the CDR3 reads CSAEQVDIQYF. CDR3 sequence (DNA): TGCAGTGCGGAACAGGTCGACATTCAGTACTTC.

This clonotype has a handful of counts. The rearrangement uses TRBV20-1 and TRBJ2-3; the match to TRBD2 covers 9 bases. Germline-derived CDR1 and CDR2 are DFQATT and SNEGSKA (reference sequence). The CDR3 is made up of 12 amino acids. V trimming: 4 bases; J trimming: 14 bases; junction bases outside the gene matches: 10. CDR3 sequence reads: CSAKVAGESAYF. Written as DNA, the CDR3 is TGCAGTGCTAAAGTAGCGGGAGAATCAGCGTATTTT.

The sample holds many counts of this clonotype. The chain recombines TRBV7-2 with TRBJ2-3; 8 bases agree with TRBD2. The V gene end was trimmed by 5 bases and the J gene end by 4 bases; junction bases not matched to a gene: 8. The CDR3 is 15 residues long. CDR1 is SGHTA, CDR2 FQGNSA, per germline. The CDR3 DNA reads as TGTGCCAGCAGCCCCTCCGGACTAGCTTCAGATACGCAGTATTTT. It yields the protein CASSPSGLASDTQYF.

This clonotype has just a few counts. V usage is TRBV10-2 and J usage is TRBJ2-7, with 7 bases matching TRBD1. The CDR3 spans 17 residues. V was pared by 8 bases and J by 0 bases, with 16 bases of the junction left unmatched. Germline V gives CDR1 WSHSY, CDR2 SAAADI. CDR3 sequence (DNA): TGCGCCAGCTGCCACTCCTCCTCGGGACAGACCTCCTACGAGCAGTACTTC. It yields the protein CASCHSSSGQTSYEQYF.

This clonotype was seen a handful of times. The rearrangement uses TRBV20-1 and TRBJ1-2; D is perhaps TRBD1 (6 bases). Germline CDR1 is DFQATT and CDR2 is SNEGSKA (reference sequence). V was shortened by 5 bases and J by 10 bases, with 20 bases between the two germline ends. The CDR3 contains 13 residues. CDR3 loop: CSAEQGAQGDYTF. The CDR3 DNA reads as TGCAGTGCTGAACAGGGCGCCCAGGGTGACTACACCTTC.

This clonotype was observed many times. V gene TRBV6-1 combines with J gene TRBJ1-5; 10 bases agree with TRBD1. V gave up 4 bases and J gave up 4 bases; unmatched junction bases: 7. Germline V lookup: CDR1 MNHNS, CDR2 SASEGT. CDR3 length: 16 residues. CDR3 sequence (DNA): TGTGCCAGCAGTGCCCCGACAGGGGGCTCAAATCAGCCCCAGCATTTT. The encoded protein is CASSAPTGGSNQPQHF.

V gene TRBV4-3 combines with J gene TRBJ2-2; a possible D gene is TRBD2 (6 bases). Trimming pared 0 bases from V and 2 bases from J, leaving 10 bases between. Germline V gene data show CDR1 as LGHNA and CDR2 as YSLEER. The CDR3 totals 16 residues. For the CDR3, the DNA is TGCGCCAGCAGCCAAGAAGCGGGCTTAAACACCGGGGAGCTGTTTTTT. Translation gives CASSQEAGLNTGELFF.

J is TRBJ1-1 and V is TRBV12-3 or TRBV12-4; D not resolved. The CDR3 length is 14 residues. The ends were cut back, 3 bases at V and 2 bases at J, with 10 bases in the middle. In nucleotides, the CDR3 is TGTGCCAGCAGTTTTAAGCTCTCAAACACTGAAGCTTTCTTT. The encoded protein is CASSFKLSNTEAFF.

This sequence joins TRBV7-2 and TRBJ1-4; possible D gene TRBD1, 6 bases. V lost 5 bases to trimming and J lost 3 bases, with 16 bases between them. Looked up from germline, CDR1 is SGHTA and CDR2 is FQGNSA. This CDR3 comprises 16 residues. The DNA of the CDR3 is TGTGCCAGCAGCCTGGGAACAGGGCAACCTAATGAAAAACTGTTTTTT. It is translated as CASSLGTGQPNEKLFF.

This clonotype has a count of ten or more. The J gene is TRBJ2-5, the V gene TRBV14; D gene unclear. V lost 0 bases, J lost 4 bases, and 6 bases lay in between. Germline CDR1 SGHDN, CDR2 FVKESK. The CDR3 length is 13 residues. CDR3 nucleotides: TGTGCCAGCAGCCAAGATCATCGAGAGACCCAGTACTTC. It specifies CASSQDHRETQYF.

This clonotype was counted only a few times. This chain joins TRBV19 and TRBJ2-3, with 7 bases that match TRBD2. The junction had 10 bases not matched to a gene; V was cut back by 7 bases and J by 6 bases. The CDR3 has 14 residues. Germline CDR1 is LNHDA and CDR2 is SQIVND (reference sequence). The CDR3 spells CASKRSGVSDTQYF. As DNA, the CDR3 is TGTGCCAGTAAACGCAGCGGGGTATCTGATACGCAGTATTTT. The variable domain in full, completed from reference TRBV19 and TRBJ2-3, reads DGGITQSPKYLFRKEGQNVTLSCEQNLNHDAMYWYRQDPGQGLRLIYYSQIVNDFQKGDIAEGYSVSREKKESFPLTVTSAQKNPTAFYLCASKRSGVSDTQYFGPGTRLTVL.

This clonotype was recorded a few times. This chain uses TRBV14 with TRBJ1-4; D unclear. V lost 4 bases and J 7 bases, leaving 16 bases between the germline ends. CDR3 size: 15 residues. The germline V gene has CDR1 SGHDN and CDR2 FVKESK. The CDR3 coding sequence is TGTGCCAGCAGCCCACAATTAGACTCAACTGAAAAACTGTTTTTT. This codes for CASSPQLDSTEKLFF.

V is TRBV28 and J is TRBJ2-1; TRBD2 matches at 7 bases. The CDR3 runs to 15 residues. Per the germline V gene, CDR1 is MDHEN and CDR2 is SYDVKM. J gave up 3 bases and V 5 bases, and 7 bases lay outside the gene matches. The CDR3 sequence: CASSALGGGYNEQFF. The CDR3, as DNA: TGTGCCAGCAGTGCTCTCGGCGGGGGCTACAATGAGCAGTTCTTC.

This clonotype came up many times. The chain couples TRBV7-3 to TRBJ2-3, with 12 bases fitting TRBD2. The germline V gene has CDR1 SGHTA and CDR2 FQGTGA. V lost 4 bases to trimming and J lost 0 bases; unmatched junction nucleotides: 2. The CDR3 has 16 residues. CDR3: CASSSGLAGSTDTQYF. CDR3 nucleotide sequence: TGTGCCAGCAGCTCAGGACTAGCGGGAAGCACAGATACGCAGTATTTT.

This clonotype occurred many times. V gene TRBV6-1 combines with J gene TRBJ2-2, with TRBD2 as a possible D gene (6 bases). The germline V gene encodes CDR1 MNHNS and CDR2 SASEGT. Trimming removed 6 bases at V and 4 bases at J, with 15 bases between. This CDR3 is built from 15 residues. CDR3 DNA: TGTGCCAGCAGAAAAGCGGCGGGGAGCACCGGGGAGCTGTTTTTT. Amino acids: CASRKAAGSTGELFF.

This clonotype was seen ten or more times. CDR3 sequence: CASSLERLGSEKFF. As DNA, the CDR3 is TGTGCCAGCAGCTTAGAGAGGTTGGGTAGCGAGAAGTTCTTC. This sequence joins TRBV7-2 and TRBJ2-1, with D possibly matching TRBD2 (5 bases). Germline CDR1 and CDR2: SGHTA and FQGNSA. The CDR3 contains 14 residues. V gave up 1 base and J gave up 14 bases, with 18 bases separating them.

This clonotype has more than one count but fewer than ten. This chain joins TRBV7-2 and TRBJ2-5, with D possibly matching TRBD1 (8 bases). Germline assignment: CDR1 SGHTA and CDR2 FQGNSA. With 7 bases removed from V and 7 bases from J, the gap between germline ends came to 22 bases. The CDR3 has 15 residues. The CDR3 nucleotides read TGTGCCAGCATCCGGGGGGCAGGGGGCTACGGGACCCAGTACTTC. It translates to CASIRGAGGYGTQYF.

CDR3 nucleotide sequence: TGTGCCAGCAGCGGCGGGGGTGGGCGGAAGCAGTTCTTC. This sequence encodes CASSGGGGRKQFF. The chain uses TRBV7-7 and TRBJ2-1, with TRBD2 matching 7 bases. J gave up 11 bases and V 5 bases, and 9 bases lay outside the gene matches. The CDR3 runs 13 residues. The germline gives CDR1 SSHAT, CDR2 FNYEAQ (reference sequence).

This clonotype was detected ten times or more. The chain couples TRBV7-9 to TRBJ2-5, with TRBD2 as a possible D gene (5 bases). Germline CDR1 SEHNR, CDR2 FQNEAQ (reference sequence). This CDR3 has 14 amino acids. V lost 0 bases and J 5 bases, leaving 10 bases between the germline ends. CDR3 sequence reads: CASSLAPGGETQYF. The CDR3 DNA follows: TGTGCCAGCAGCTTAGCTCCGGGCGGGGAGACCCAGTACTTC.

The CDR3 nucleotides are TGTGCCAGCAGTTACTTAAGGGGCTCTGAAGCTTTCTTT. It codes for CASSYLRGSEAFF. V is TRBV6-2 or TRBV6-3 and J is TRBJ1-1, with D perhaps matching TRBD1 (5 bases). CDR3 length: 13 residues. V was cut by 1 base and J by 6 bases, with 9 bases left in between. Germline values: CDR1 MNHEY, CDR2 SVGEGT.

This clonotype came up a few times. The J gene is TRBJ2-5, the V gene TRBV7-6; D not resolved. The CDR3 sequence is 12 residues long. CDR1 and CDR2 from the germline V gene are SGHVS and FNYEAQ. Trimming shortened V by 0 bases and J by 5 bases, and 4 bases separated the two germline ends. CDR3 loop: CASSLAWETQYF. CDR3 nucleotide sequence: TGTGCCAGCAGCTTAGCATGGGAGACCCAGTACTTC.

In this sample, this clonotype turned up a few times. V gene TRBV5-6 combines with J gene TRBJ2-1, with TRBD1 matching 7 bases. V lost 4 bases to trimming and J lost 6 bases; unmatched junction nucleotides: 4. The CDR3 extends over 13 amino acids. Looked up from germline, CDR1 is SGHDT and CDR2 is YYEEEE. DNA of the CDR3: TGTGCCAGCAGCATGACAGGGCTCAATGAGCAGTTCTTC. Translation gives CASSMTGLNEQFF.

This clonotype was counted many times. This sequence joins TRBV18 and TRBJ1-6, with 8 bases identical to TRBD1. CDR1 and CDR2 (germline): KGHSH, LQKENI. V gave up 2 bases and J gave up 10 bases; unmatched junction bases: 7. The CDR3 loop spans 15 amino acids. The DNA of the CDR3 is TGTGCCAGCTCACCAGGAGGACAGGGTCGATCACCCCTCCACTTT. It translates to CASSPGGQGRSPLHF.